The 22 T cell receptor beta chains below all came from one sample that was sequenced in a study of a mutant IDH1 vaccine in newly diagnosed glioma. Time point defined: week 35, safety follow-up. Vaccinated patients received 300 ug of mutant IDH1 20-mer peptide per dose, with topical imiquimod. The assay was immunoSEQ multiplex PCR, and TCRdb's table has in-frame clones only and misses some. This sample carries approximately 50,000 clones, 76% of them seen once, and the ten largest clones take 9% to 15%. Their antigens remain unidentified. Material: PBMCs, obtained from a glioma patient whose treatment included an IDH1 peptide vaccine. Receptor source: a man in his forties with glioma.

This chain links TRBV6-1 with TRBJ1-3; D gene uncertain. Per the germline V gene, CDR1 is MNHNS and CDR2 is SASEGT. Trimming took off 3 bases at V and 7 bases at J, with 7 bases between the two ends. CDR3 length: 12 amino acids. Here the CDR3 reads CASSDVGNTIYF. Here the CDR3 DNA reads TGTGCCAGCAGTGATGTAGGGAACACCATATATTTT.

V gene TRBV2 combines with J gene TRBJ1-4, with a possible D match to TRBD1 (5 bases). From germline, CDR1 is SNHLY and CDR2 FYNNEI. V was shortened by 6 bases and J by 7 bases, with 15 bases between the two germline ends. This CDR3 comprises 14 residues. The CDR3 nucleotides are TGTGCCAGCAGCCGGGACGGGGGTGGTGAAAAACTGTTTTTT. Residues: CASSRDGGGEKLFF.

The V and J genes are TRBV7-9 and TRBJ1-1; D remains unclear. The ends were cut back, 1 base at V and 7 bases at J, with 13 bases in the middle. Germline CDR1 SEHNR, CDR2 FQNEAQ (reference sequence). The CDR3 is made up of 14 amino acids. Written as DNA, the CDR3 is TGTGCCAGCAGCTTAGAGGCAACACCTAATGAAGCTTTCTTT. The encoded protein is CASSLEATPNEAFF.

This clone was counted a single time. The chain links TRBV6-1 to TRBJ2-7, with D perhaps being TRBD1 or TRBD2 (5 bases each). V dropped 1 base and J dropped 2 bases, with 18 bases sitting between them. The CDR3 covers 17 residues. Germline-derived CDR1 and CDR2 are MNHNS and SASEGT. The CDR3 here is CASSEGAWAGRAYEQYV. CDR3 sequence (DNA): TGTGCCAGCAGTGAAGGGGCCTGGGCAGGGAGAGCCTACGAGCAGTACGTC.

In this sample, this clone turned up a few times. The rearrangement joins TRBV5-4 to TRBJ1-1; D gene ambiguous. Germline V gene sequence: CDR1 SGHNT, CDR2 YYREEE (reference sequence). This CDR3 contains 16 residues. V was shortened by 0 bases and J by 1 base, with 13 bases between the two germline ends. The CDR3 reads CASSLDPEPTNTEAFF. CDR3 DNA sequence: TGTGCCAGCAGCTTGGATCCAGAGCCGACGAACACTGAAGCTTTCTTT.

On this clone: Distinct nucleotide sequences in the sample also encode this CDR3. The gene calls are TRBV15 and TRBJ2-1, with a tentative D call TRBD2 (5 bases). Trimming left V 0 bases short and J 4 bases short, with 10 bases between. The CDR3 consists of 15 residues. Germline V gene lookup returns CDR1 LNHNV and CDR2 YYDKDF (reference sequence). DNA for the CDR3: TGTGCCACCAGCAGAGACTTGGGGAGATACAATGAGCAGTTCTTC. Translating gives CATSRDLGRYNEQFF.

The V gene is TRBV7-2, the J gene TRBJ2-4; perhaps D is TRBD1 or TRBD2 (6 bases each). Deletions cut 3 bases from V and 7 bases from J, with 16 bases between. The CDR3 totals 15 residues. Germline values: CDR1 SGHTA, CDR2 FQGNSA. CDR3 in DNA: TGTGCCAGCAGCTTCGGGGGCGCCAGGGAGAACATTCAGTACTTC. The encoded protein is CASSFGGARENIQYF.

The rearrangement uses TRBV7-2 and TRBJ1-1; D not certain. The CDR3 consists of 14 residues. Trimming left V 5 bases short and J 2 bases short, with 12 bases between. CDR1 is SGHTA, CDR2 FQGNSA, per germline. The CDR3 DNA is TGTGCCAGCAGCCCCCGGCGGTTAAACACTGAAGCTTTCTTT. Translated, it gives CASSPRRLNTEAFF.

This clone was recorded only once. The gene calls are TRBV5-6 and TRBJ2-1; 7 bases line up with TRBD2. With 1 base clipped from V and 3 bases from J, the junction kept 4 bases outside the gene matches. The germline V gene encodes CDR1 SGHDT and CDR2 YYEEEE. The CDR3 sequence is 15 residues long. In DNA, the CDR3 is TGTGCCAGCAGCTTGATCGCGGGAGACTACAATGAGCAGTTCTTC. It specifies CASSLIAGDYNEQFF. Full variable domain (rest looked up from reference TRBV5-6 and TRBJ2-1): DAGVTQSPTHLIKTRGQQVTLRCSPKSGHDTVSWYQQALGQGPQFIFQYYEEEERQRGNFPDRFSGHQFPNYSSELNVNALLLGDSALYLCASSLIAGDYNEQFFGPGTRLTVL.

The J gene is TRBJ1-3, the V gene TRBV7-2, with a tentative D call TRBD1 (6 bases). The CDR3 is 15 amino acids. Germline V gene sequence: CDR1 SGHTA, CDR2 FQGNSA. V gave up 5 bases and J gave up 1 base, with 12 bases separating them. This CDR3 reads CASSPSTGSGNTIYF. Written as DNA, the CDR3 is TGTGCCAGCAGCCCAAGCACAGGGTCTGGAAACACCATATATTTT.

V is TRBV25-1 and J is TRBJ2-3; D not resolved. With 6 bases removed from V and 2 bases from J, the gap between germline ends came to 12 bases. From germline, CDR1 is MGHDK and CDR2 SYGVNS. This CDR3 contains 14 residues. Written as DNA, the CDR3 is TGTGCCAGCAGCCCCGCCCCTGACACAGATACGCAGTATTTT. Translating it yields CASSPAPDTDTQYF.

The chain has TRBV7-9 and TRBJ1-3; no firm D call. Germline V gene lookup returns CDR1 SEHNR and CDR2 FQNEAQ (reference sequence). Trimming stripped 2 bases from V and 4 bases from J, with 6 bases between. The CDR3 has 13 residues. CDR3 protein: CASSLRRGNTIYF. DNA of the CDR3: TGTGCCAGCAGCTTACGGCGGGGAAACACCATATATTTT. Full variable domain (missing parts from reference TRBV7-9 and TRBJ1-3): DTGVSQNPRHKITKRGQNVTFRCDPISEHNRLYWYRQTLGQGPEFLTYFQNEAQLEKSRLLSDRFSAERPKGSFSTLEIQRTEQGDSAMYLCASSLRRGNTIYFGEGSWLTVV.

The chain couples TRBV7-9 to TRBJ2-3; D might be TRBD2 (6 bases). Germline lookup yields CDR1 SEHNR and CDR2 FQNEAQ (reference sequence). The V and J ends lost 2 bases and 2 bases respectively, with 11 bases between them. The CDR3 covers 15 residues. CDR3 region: CASSLSGLHTDTQYF. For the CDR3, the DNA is TGTGCCAGCAGCTTATCGGGACTTCACACAGATACGCAGTATTTT.

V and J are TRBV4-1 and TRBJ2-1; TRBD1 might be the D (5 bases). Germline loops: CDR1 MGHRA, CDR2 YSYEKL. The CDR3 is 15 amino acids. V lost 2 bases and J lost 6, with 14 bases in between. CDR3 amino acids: CASSQQNTGFNEQFF. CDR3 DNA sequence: TGCGCCAGCAGCCAACAAAATACAGGTTTCAATGAGCAGTTCTTC.

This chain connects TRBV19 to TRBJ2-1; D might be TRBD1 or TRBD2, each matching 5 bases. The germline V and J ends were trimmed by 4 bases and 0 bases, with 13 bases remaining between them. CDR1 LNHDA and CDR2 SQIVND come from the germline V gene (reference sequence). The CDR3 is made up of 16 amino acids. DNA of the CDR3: TGTGCCAGTAGTAACGAGGGGCAGGGCTCCTACAATGAGCAGTTCTTC. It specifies CASSNEGQGSYNEQFF.

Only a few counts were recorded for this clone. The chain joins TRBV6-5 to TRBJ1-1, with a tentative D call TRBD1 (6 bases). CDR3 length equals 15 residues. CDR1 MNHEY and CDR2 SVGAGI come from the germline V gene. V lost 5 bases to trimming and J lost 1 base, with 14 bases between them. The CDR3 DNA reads TGTGCCAGCAGTACTCGACAGGCGACGAACACTGAAGCTTTCTTT. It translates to CASSTRQATNTEAFF.

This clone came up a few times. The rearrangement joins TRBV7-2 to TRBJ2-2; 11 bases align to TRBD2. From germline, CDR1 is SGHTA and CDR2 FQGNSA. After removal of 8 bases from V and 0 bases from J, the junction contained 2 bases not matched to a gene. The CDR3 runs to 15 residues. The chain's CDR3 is CASLSGRANTGELFF. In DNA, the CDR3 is TGTGCCAGCCTTAGCGGGAGGGCGAACACCGGGGAGCTGTTTTTT.

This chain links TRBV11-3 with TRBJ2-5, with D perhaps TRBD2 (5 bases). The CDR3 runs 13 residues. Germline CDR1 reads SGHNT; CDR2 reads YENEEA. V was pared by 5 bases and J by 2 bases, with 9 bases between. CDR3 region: CASSKRGQETQYF. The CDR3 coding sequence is TGTGCCAGCAGCAAACGAGGGCAAGAGACCCAGTACTTC.

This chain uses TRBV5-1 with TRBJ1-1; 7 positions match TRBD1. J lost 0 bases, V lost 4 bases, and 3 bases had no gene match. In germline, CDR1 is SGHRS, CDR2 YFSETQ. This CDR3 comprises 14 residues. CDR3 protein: CASSETGMNTEAFF. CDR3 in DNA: TGCGCCAGCAGCGAGACAGGGATGAACACTGAAGCTTTCTTT.

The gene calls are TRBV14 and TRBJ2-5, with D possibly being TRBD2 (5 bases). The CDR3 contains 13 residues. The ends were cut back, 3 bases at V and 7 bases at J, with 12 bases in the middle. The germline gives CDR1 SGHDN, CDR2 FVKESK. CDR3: CASSQSGPTTQYF. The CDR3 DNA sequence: TGTGCCAGCAGCCAGAGCGGTCCAACGACCCAGTACTTC.

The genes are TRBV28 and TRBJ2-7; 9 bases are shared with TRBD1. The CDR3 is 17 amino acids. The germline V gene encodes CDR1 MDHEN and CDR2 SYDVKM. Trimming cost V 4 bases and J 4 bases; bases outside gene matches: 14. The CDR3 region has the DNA TGTGCCAGCAGTTCAGGTTCCACCGGGACAGGGTGGTACGAGCAGTACTTC. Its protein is CASSSGSTGTGWYEQYF. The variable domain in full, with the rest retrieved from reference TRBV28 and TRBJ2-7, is DVKVTQSSRYLVKRTGEKVFLECVQDMDHENMFWYRQDPGLGLRLIYFSYDVKMKEKGDIPEGYSVSREKKERFSLILESASTNQTSMYLCASSSGSTGTGWYEQYFGPGTRLTVT.

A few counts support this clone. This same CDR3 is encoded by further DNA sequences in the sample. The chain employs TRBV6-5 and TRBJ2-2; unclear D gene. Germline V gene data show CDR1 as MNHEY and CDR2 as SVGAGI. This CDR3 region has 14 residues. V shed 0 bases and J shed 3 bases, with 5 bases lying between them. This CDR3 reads CASSYSRYTGELFF. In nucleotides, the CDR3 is TGTGCCAGCAGTTACTCACGGTACACCGGGGAGCTGTTTTTT.